The 29 T cell receptor beta chains below were found in one sample sequenced in a study of blood T cells in healthy people across ages. The second PCR ran roughly 7 to 12 cycles with a sample-barcoded 5' primer and J-beta primers. TCRdb passed the 5' RACE reads through MiXCR, listing each CDR3 protein once. The sample has 720,000 or so distinct CDR3 sequences; roughly two fifths are singletons. Sequenced input: blood. Receptor source: a man older than 75 in good health.

The rearrangement joins TRBV7-6 to TRBJ2-3, with 13 nucleotides matching TRBD2. Germline trimming cut 5 bases from V and 3 bases from J; bases unmatched to any gene: 11. The CDR3 has 18 amino acids. Germline CDR1 reads SGHVS; CDR2 reads FNYEAQ. CDR3 in amino acids: CASSPRTSGGSRTDTQYF. The CDR3, as DNA: TGTGCCAGCAGCCCGCGGACTAGCGGGGGCTCTAGAACAGATACGCAGTATTTT.

This clonotype has only a few counts. The rearrangement joins TRBV7-9 to TRBJ1-4, with 8 bases aligning to TRBD1. V shed 5 bases and J 6 bases; nucleotides not matched to a gene: 8. CDR1 SEHNR and CDR2 FQNEAQ come from the germline V gene (reference sequence). This CDR3 is 15 amino acids long. CDR3 protein: CASSLNTGGDEKLFF. CDR3 coding DNA: TGTGCCAGCAGCCTTAATACAGGGGGGGATGAAAAACTGTTTTTT.

The chain combines TRBV3-1 with TRBJ1-5; D unresolved. Trimming took 4 bases from V and 6 from J, leaving 10 bases between them. Germline V gives CDR1 LGHDT, CDR2 YNNKEL (reference sequence). This CDR3 contains 13 residues. CDR3 nucleotide sequence: TGTGCCAGCAGCCGGGGTCGGGGTCAGCCCCAGCATTTT. It encodes CASSRGRGQPQHF. Variable domain in full (rest from reference TRBV3-1 and TRBJ1-5): DTAVSQTPKYLVTQMGNDKSIKCEQNLGHDTMYWYKQDSKKFLKIMFSYNNKELIINETVPNRFSPKSPDKAHLNLHINSLELGDSAVYFCASSRGRGQPQHFGDGTRLSIL.

On this clonotype: At one end the junction does not follow the germline gene, possibly because of a read error. The chain couples TRBV20-1 to TRBJ1-4, with a possible D match to TRBD1 (6 bases). Germline CDR1 reads DFQATT; CDR2 reads SNEGSKA (reference sequence). This CDR3 has 18 residues. This CDR3 is CSARVPGQNRATNDKLFF. In nucleotides, the CDR3 is TGCAGTGCTAGAGTTCCAGGACAAAACAGGGCAACTAATGATAAACTGTTTTTT.

This clonotype has only a few counts. The chain carries TRBV9 and TRBJ2-3, with 7 bases fitting TRBD1. The V segment lost 0 bases and the J segment 4 bases; nucleotides outside the gene matches: 2. The CDR3 totals 14 residues. Germline V gene sequence: CDR1 SGDLS, CDR2 YYNGEE. The CDR3 is CASSVEGAADTQYF. The CDR3 DNA is TGTGCCAGCAGCGTAGAGGGGGCAGCAGATACGCAGTATTTT.

The chain joins TRBV20-1 to TRBJ1-6, with a weak D call TRBD1 (6 bases). From germline, CDR1 is DFQATT and CDR2 SNEGSKA (reference sequence). This CDR3 is 13 amino acids long. With 3 bases removed from V and 14 bases from J, the gap between germline ends came to 17 bases. In DNA form, the CDR3 reads TGCAGTGCTAGCCAAACAGGGATGGTGGCCCTCCACTTT. Protein: CSASQTGMVALHF.

This clonotype appeared a few times. The chain links TRBV30 to TRBJ2-7; D may correspond to TRBD1 or TRBD2 (5 bases each). The V end was cut by 4 bases, the J end by 3 bases, with 22 bases between. CDR1 is GTSNPN, CDR2 SVGIG, per germline (reference sequence). The CDR3 runs to 16 residues. DNA of the CDR3: TGTGCCTGGAAAACCCCCAGCACGGGGCTCATCTACGAGCAGTACTTC. Protein product: CAWKTPSTGLIYEQYF.

The J gene is TRBJ2-2, the V gene TRBV3-1, with a weak D call TRBD1 (5 bases). The CDR3 runs 17 residues. Trimming pared 0 bases from V and 0 bases from J, leaving 11 bases between. Germline V CDR1 and CDR2: LGHDT, YNNKEL (reference sequence). CDR3 protein: CASSQDPAGTNTGELFF. CDR3 nucleotides: TGTGCCAGCAGCCAAGATCCCGCAGGGACGAACACCGGGGAGCTGTTTTTT. The variable domain in full, completed from reference TRBV3-1 and TRBJ2-2, reads DTAVSQTPKYLVTQMGNDKSIKCEQNLGHDTMYWYKQDSKKFLKIMFSYNNKELIINETVPNRFSPKSPDKAHLNLHINSLELGDSAVYFCASSQDPAGTNTGELFFGEGSRLTVL.

This clonotype has a handful of counts. This sequence joins TRBV10-3 and TRBJ2-7; D is tentatively TRBD1 or TRBD2 (5 bases each). This CDR3 contains 13 residues. The germline V gene encodes CDR1 ENHRY and CDR2 SYGVKD. Trimming shortened V by 4 bases and J by 2 bases, and 9 bases separated the two germline ends. The CDR3 spells CAISAGTTYEQYF. The CDR3, as DNA: TGTGCCATCAGTGCAGGGACCACCTACGAGCAGTACTTC.

The chain links TRBV20-1 to TRBJ1-5, with 7 nucleotides matching TRBD1. The CDR3 consists of 14 residues. The V gene's germline CDR1 is DFQATT and CDR2 SNEGSKA (reference sequence). V shed 2 bases, J shed 2 bases, and the junction held 3 bases outside the gene matches. For the CDR3, the DNA is TGCAGTGCTAGACTCGACAGGGGCAATCAGCCCCAGCATTTT. This encodes CSARLDRGNQPQHF.

J is TRBJ2-5 and V is TRBV7-2, with 9 bases that match TRBD2. CDR3 length: 15 amino acids. Germline values: CDR1 SGHTA, CDR2 FQGNSA. V was pared by 5 bases and J by 5 bases, with 9 bases of the junction left unmatched. In DNA form, the CDR3 reads TGTGCCAGCAGCACCGGACTAGCGAGGAGGGAGACCCAGTACTTC. Amino acids: CASSTGLARRETQYF.

The sample holds one count of this clonotype. J is TRBJ2-3 and V is TRBV5-1; D is undetermined. The ends were cut back, 2 bases at V and 5 bases at J, with 9 bases in the middle. Looked up from germline, CDR1 is SGHRS and CDR2 is YFSETQ. The CDR3 consists of 13 residues. The CDR3 DNA is TGCGCCAGCAGCTTCGGTGACGGAGATACGCAGTATTTT. It codes for CASSFGDGDTQYF. Together with reference TRBV5-1 and TRBJ2-3, the CDR3 gives the full variable domain: KAGVTQTPRYLIKTRGQQVTLSCSPISGHRSVSWYQQTPGQGLQFLFEYFSETQRNKGNFPGRFSGRQFSNSRSEMNVSTLELGDSALYLCASSFGDGDTQYFGPGTRLTVL.

The chain carries TRBV7-2 and TRBJ1-1, with 8 nucleotides matching TRBD1. This CDR3 contains 15 residues. Trimming at V came to 5 bases and at J to 6 bases, leaving 11 bases not matched to a gene. Germline CDR1 is SGHTA and CDR2 is FQGNSA. CDR3 bases: TGTGCCAGCAGCCCGGACAGGGTGATAGAGGCTGAAGCTTTCTTT. As protein: CASSPDRVIEAEAFF.

This clonotype was seen a handful of times. The V and J genes are TRBV7-2 and TRBJ2-4; D gene unclear. V was clipped by 5 bases and J by 1 base, with 12 bases between them. The CDR3 consists of 15 residues. CDR1 is SGHTA, CDR2 FQGNSA, per germline. Written as DNA, the CDR3 is TGTGCCAGCAGCCAACCCGGGCCGGCCAAAAACATTCAGTACTTC. It encodes CASSQPGPAKNIQYF. The full variable domain, its missing parts supplied by reference TRBV7-2 and TRBJ2-4, is GAGVSQSPSNKVTEKGKDVELRCDPISGHTALYWYRQSLGQGLEFLIYFQGNSAPDKSGLPSDRFSAERTGGSVSTLTIQRTQQEDSAVYLCASSQPGPAKNIQYFGAGTRLSVL.

The gene calls are TRBV20-1 and TRBJ2-1, with D possibly being TRBD1 (5 bases). The CDR3 consists of 14 residues. Trimming took 4 bases from V and 8 from J, leaving 18 bases between them. CDR1 is DFQATT and CDR2 is SNEGSKA in the germline V gene (reference sequence). The CDR3 DNA reads TGCAGTGCTAACCACCGAAGGGGTGGCGATGAGCAGTTCTTC. Protein product: CSANHRRGGDEQFF.

The rearrangement uses TRBV27 and TRBJ1-6; D gene uncertain. Trimming took off 6 bases at V and 4 bases at J, with 10 bases between the two ends. The CDR3 consists of 14 residues. Germline V CDR1 and CDR2: MNHEY, SMNVEV (reference sequence). For the CDR3, the DNA is TGTGCCAGCAGGGGCCTCCTGTATAATTCACCCCTCCACTTT. This translates into CASRGLLYNSPLHF.

A note on this clonotype: At one of its ends the junction is not consistent with the germline gene, which may arise from a read error. This chain links TRBV7-9 with TRBJ2-3; D call uncertain. The CDR3 covers 13 residues. Germline V gives CDR1 SEHNR, CDR2 FQNEAQ (reference sequence). CDR3 region: CASSVALRDTQYF. The CDR3 DNA reads TGTGCCAGCAGCGTAGCCCTGCGGGATACGCAGTATTTT.

The chain couples TRBV27 to TRBJ1-2, with D possibly matching TRBD1 (5 bases). This CDR3 is built from 15 residues. Germline CDR1 MNHEY, CDR2 SMNVEV (reference sequence). The V end lost 3 bases, the J end lost 8 bases, and 19 bases lay between the germline ends. CDR3 sequence reads: CASSFAGDISGGYTF. For the CDR3, the DNA is TGTGCCAGCAGTTTCGCAGGAGACATTTCAGGGGGCTACACCTTC.

This clonotype was seen repeatedly, ten times or more. This rearrangement joins TRBV29-1 to TRBJ2-6; D call uncertain. Germline CDR1 is SQVTM and CDR2 is ANQGSEA. The V end lost 6 bases, the J end lost 0 bases, and 9 bases lay between the germline ends. The CDR3 extends over 14 amino acids. CDR3 in DNA: TGCAGCGTCGGCCGGGCCTCTGGGGCCAACGTCCTGACTTTC. This gives the protein CSVGRASGANVLTF.

This clonotype was picked up a small number of times. The rearrangement joins TRBV20-1 to TRBJ2-5; weak D call: TRBD1 (5 bases). In germline, CDR1 is DFQATT, CDR2 SNEGSKA (reference sequence). This CDR3 spans 15 amino acids. V was cut by 6 bases and J by 4 bases, with 21 bases left in between. The CDR3 DNA sequence: TGCAGTGCCTCCCCCCGTGTTGGGGCAGGAGAGACCCAGTACTTC. Protein sequence: CSASPRVGAGETQYF.

This clonotype was seen a few times. This chain links TRBV20-1 with TRBJ1-1; a weak D match, TRBD1 (6 bases). Trimming removed 5 bases from V and 1 base from J, with 14 bases in between. Germline CDR1 is DFQATT and CDR2 is SNEGSKA (reference sequence). The CDR3 contains 14 residues. CDR3 nucleotide sequence: TGCAGTGCTGGACTGGGGGGCGAGAACACTGAAGCTTTCTTT. Its protein is CSAGLGGENTEAFF.

The chain has TRBV20-1 and TRBJ1-1; possibly TRBD1 for D (5 bases). Trimming shortened V by 0 bases and J by 6 bases, and 11 bases separated the two germline ends. Germline CDR1 is DFQATT and CDR2 is SNEGSKA (reference sequence). The CDR3 has 13 residues. The CDR3 DNA sequence: TGCAGTGCTAGAGAGCAGGGTCTCGCTGAAGCTTTCTTT. Translation gives CSAREQGLAEAFF.

The CDR3 sequence is CASSLVRSTDTQYF. CDR3 sequence (DNA): TGTGCCAGCAGCTTAGTCAGATCGACGGATACGCAGTATTTT. The gene calls are TRBV7-6 and TRBJ2-3, with D unclear. The V and J ends lost 1 base and 6 bases respectively, with 11 bases between them. This CDR3 is built from 14 residues. Germline V CDR1 and CDR2: SGHVS, FNYEAQ.

This clonotype was seen a few times. In nucleotides, the CDR3 is TGTGCCAGCAGCTTTAGCGGGAGCGGTCGAGAGACCCAGTACTTC. Protein product: CASSFSGSGRETQYF. This chain connects TRBV7-9 to TRBJ2-5, with 9 bases lining up with TRBD2. The V gene end was trimmed by 3 bases and the J gene end by 4 bases; junction bases not matched to a gene: 6. Germline CDR1 is SEHNR and CDR2 is FQNEAQ (reference sequence). The CDR3 extends over 15 amino acids. Based on the CDR3 plus reference TRBV7-9 and TRBJ2-5, the full variable domain is DTGVSQNPRHKITKRGQNVTFRCDPISEHNRLYWYRQTLGQGPEFLTYFQNEAQLEKSRLLSDRFSAERPKGSFSTLEIQRTEQGDSAMYLCASSFSGSGRETQYFGPGTRLLVL.

The chain has TRBV14 and TRBJ2-7; 8 bases match TRBD2. CDR1 and CDR2 (germline): SGHDN, FVKESK. The CDR3 sequence is 12 residues long. The ends lost 4 bases at V and 9 bases at J; junction bases unmatched: 5. This CDR3 is CASSRPSGRQYF. In DNA, the CDR3 is TGTGCCAGCAGCCGCCCGAGCGGGAGGCAGTACTTC.

About this clonotype itself: A much larger clone lies one base from this, so it may be a read error. The chain is built from TRBV29-1 and TRBJ2-7; 9 bases line up with TRBD1. Germline V lookup: CDR1 SQVTM, CDR2 ANQGSEA. The CDR3 is 13 residues long. Trimming cost V 7 bases and J 5 bases; bases outside gene matches: 9. The CDR3 region has the DNA TGCAGCGCCAGGACAGGGGTAGAAAACGAGCAGTACTTC. Residues: CSARTGVENEQYF.

The sample holds a few counts of this clonotype. The chain has TRBV3-1 and TRBJ2-7; 12 nucleotides line up with TRBD2. CDR1 and CDR2 from the germline V gene are LGHDT and YNNKEL (reference sequence). Losses at the gene ends were 5 bases for V and 3 bases for J; bases not matched to a gene: 5. The CDR3 is 15 amino acids. In nucleotides, the CDR3 is TGTGCCAGCAGCGAGGGACTAGCGGGCCTCTACGAGCAGTACTTC. Its translation is CASSEGLAGLYEQYF.

Notes on this clonotype: An end of the junction differs from the germline gene, which may be a read error. The rearrangement uses TRBV6-2 or TRBV6-3 and TRBJ2-1; unclear D gene. Germline V gene lookup returns CDR1 MNHEY and CDR2 SVGEGT. The CDR3 is 13 residues long. Here the CDR3 DNA reads TGTGCCAGCAGTTACCTCAGCTACAATGAGCTGTTCTTC. It yields the protein CASSYLSYNELFF.

V usage is TRBV6-2 or TRBV6-3 and J usage is TRBJ2-7; D could derive from TRBD1 or TRBD2 (5 bases each). This CDR3 contains 16 residues. The germline CDR1 and CDR2 sequences are MNHEY and SVGEGT. Trimming removed 2 bases at V and 3 bases at J, with 17 bases between. Here the CDR3 DNA reads TGTGCCAGCAGTTACCCGAAGGGACGCCGGAACTACGAGCAGTACTTC. It encodes CASSYPKGRRNYEQYF.